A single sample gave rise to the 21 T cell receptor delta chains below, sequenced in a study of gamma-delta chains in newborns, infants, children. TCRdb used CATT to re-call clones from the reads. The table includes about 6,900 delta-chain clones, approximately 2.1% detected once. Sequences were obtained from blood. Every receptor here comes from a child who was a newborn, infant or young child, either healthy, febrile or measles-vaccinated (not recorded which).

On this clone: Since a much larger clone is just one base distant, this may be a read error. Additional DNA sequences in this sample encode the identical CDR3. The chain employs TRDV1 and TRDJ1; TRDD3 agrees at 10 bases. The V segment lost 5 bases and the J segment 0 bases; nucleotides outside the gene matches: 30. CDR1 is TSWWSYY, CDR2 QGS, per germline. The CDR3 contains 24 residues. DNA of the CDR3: TGTGCTCTTGGGCTACTCGCCTCCCTACGTGATTTGGGGGATACCAGTACGTACACCGATAAACTCATCTTT. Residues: CALGLLASLRDLGDTSTYTDKLIF.

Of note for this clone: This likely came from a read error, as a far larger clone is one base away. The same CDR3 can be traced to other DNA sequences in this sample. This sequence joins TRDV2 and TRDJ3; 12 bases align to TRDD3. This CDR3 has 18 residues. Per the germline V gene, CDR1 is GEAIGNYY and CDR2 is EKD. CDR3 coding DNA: TGTGCCTGTGACAATACTGGGGGATACTCCTGGGACACCCGGCAGATGTTTTTC. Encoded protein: CACDNTGGYSWDTRQMFF.

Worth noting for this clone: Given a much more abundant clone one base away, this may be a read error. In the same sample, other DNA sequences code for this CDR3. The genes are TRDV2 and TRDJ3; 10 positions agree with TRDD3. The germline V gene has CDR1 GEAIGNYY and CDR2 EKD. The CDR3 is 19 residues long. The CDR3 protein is CACDTGGYSSSWDTRQMFF. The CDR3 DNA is TGTGCCTGTGACACTGGGGGATACTCGAGCTCCTGGGACACCCGGCAGATGTTTTTC.

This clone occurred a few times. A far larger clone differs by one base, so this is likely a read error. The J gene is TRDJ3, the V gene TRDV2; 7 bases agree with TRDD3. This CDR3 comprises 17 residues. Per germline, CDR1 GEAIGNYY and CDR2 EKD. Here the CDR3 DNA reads TGTGCCTGTGACACCTGGGGGAGCTCCTGGGACGCCCGACAGATGTTTTTC. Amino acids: CACDTWGSSWDARQMFF.

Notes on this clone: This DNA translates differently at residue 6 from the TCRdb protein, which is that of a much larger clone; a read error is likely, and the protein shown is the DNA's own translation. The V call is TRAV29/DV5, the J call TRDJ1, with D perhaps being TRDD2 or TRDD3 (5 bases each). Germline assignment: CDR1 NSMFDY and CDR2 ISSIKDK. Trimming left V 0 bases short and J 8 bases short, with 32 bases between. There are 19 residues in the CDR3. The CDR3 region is CAASAPYPRGLGNPQKLIF. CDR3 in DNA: TGTGCAGCAAGCGCTCCCTACCCCCGGGGGTTAGGCAACCCCCAGAAACTCATCTTT.

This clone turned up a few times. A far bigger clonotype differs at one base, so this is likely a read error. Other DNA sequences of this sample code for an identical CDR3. CDR3: CACDTGDPTDKLIF. The CDR3, as DNA: TGTGCCTGTGACACGGGGGATCCCACCGACAAACTCATCTTT. This chain links TRDV2 with TRDJ1; 7 nucleotides match TRDD3. The CDR3 sequence is 14 residues long. The germline V gene encodes CDR1 GEAIGNYY and CDR2 EKD.

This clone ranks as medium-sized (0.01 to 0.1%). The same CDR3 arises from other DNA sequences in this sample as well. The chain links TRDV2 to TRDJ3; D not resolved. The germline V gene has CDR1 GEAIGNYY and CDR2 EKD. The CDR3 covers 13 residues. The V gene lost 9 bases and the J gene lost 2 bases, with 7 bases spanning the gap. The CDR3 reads CAGDTWDTRQMFF. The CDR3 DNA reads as TGTGCCGGCGATACCTGGGACACCCGACAGATGTTTTTC.

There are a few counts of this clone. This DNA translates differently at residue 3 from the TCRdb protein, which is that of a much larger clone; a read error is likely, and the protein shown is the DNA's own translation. The CDR3 protein is CASDTLGPSSWDTRQMFF. CDR3 coding DNA: TGTGCCAGTGACACGCTGGGGCCAAGCTCCTGGGACACCCGACAGATGTTTTTC. This chain connects TRDV2 to TRDJ3; D is perhaps TRDD3 (6 bases). The length of the CDR3 is 18 residues. CDR1 and CDR2 (germline): GEAIGNYY, EKD.

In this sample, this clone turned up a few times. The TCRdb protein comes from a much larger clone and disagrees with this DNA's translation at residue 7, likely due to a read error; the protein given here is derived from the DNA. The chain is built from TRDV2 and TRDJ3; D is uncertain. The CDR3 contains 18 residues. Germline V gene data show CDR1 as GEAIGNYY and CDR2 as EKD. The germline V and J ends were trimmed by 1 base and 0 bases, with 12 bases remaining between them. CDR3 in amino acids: CACDTWELSSWDTRQMFF. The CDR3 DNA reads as TGTGCCTGTGACACGTGGGAGCTCAGCTCCTGGGACACCCGACAGATGTTTTTC.

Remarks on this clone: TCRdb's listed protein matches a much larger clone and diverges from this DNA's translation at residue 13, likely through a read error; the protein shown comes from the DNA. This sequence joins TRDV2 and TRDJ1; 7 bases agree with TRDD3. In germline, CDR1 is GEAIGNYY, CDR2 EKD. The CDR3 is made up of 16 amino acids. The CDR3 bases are TGTGCCTGTGACATCGCTGGGGGTCCCTACACCGATGAACTCATCTTT. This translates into CACDIAGGPYTDELIF.

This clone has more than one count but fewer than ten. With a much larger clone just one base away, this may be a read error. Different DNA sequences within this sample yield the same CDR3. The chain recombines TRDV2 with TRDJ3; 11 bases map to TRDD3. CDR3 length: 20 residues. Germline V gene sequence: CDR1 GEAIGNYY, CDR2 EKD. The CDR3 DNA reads TGTGCCTGCGACACCCGTACTGGGGGATATTTCTCCTGGGACACCCGACAGATGTTTTTC. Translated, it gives CACDTRTGGYFSWDTRQMFF.

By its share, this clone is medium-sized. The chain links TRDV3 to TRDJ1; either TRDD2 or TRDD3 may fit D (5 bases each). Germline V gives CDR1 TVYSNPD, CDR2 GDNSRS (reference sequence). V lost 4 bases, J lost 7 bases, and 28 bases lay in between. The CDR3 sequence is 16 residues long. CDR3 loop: CASVTFGARGPAKLIF. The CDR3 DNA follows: TGTGCCTCTGTGACCTTCGGGGCTCGGGGGCCCGCTAAACTCATCTTT.

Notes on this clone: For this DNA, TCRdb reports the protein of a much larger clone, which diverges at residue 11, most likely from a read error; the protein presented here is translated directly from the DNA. Written as DNA, the CDR3 is TGTGCCTGTGACACCGGGTACTGGGGAAGCCCCTGGGACACCCGACAGATGTTTTTC. Translating it yields CACDTGYWGSPWDTRQMFF. The V call is TRDV2, the J call TRDJ3; 7 nucleotides line up with TRDD3. After removal of 0 bases from V and 2 bases from J, the junction contained 9 bases not matched to a gene. Germline assignment: CDR1 GEAIGNYY and CDR2 EKD. The CDR3 contains 19 residues.

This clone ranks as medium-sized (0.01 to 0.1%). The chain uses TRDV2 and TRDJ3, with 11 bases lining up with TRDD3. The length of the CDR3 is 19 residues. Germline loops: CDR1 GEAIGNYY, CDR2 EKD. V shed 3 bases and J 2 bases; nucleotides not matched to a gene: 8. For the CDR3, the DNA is TGTGCCTGTGACCCGATCATACTGGGGGATACCTGGGACACCCGACAGATGTTTTTC. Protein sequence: CACDPIILGDTWDTRQMFF.

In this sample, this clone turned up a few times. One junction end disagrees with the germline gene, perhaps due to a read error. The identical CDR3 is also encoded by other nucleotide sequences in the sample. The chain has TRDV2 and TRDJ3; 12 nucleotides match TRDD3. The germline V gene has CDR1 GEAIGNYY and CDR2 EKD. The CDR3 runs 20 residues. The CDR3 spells CACDRVLGDTSSWDTRQMFF. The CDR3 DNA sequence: TGTGCCTGTGATCGTGTACTGGGGGATACTAGCTCCTGGGACACCCGCCAGATGTTTTTC.

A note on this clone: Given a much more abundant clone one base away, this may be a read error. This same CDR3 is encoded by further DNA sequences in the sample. CDR3 bases: TGTGCCTGCGACACCGTCTGGGGGACACCTTTGACAGCACAACTCTTCTTT. It specifies CACDTVWGTPLTAQLFF. The rearrangement links TRDV2 to TRDJ2; TRDD3 matches 8 bases. The germline V gene has CDR1 GEAIGNYY and CDR2 EKD. The CDR3 is 17 amino acids.

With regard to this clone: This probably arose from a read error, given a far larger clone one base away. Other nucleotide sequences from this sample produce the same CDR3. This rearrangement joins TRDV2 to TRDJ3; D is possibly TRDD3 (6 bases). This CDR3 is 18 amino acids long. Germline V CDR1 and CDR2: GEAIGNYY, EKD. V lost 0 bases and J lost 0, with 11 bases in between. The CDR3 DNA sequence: TGTGCCTGTGACACCGTACTGGGAGGCTCCTGGGACACCCGACAGATGTTTTTC. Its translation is CACDTVLGGSWDTRQMFF.

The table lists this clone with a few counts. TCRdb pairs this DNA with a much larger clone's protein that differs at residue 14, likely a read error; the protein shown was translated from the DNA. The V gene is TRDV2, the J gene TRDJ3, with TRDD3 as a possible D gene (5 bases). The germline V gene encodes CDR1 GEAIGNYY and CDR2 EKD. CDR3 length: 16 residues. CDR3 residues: CACDALSSWDTRQTFF. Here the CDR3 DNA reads TGTGCCTGTGACGCGCTGAGCTCCTGGGACACCCGACAGACGTTTTTC.

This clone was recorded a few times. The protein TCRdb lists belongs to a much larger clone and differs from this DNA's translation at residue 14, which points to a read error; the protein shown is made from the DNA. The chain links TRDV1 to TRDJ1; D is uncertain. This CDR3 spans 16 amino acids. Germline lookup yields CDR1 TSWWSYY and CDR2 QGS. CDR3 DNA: TGTGCTCTTGGGGAACTGAATACCGTGGAGACCGATAAACCCATCTTT. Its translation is CALGELNTVETDKPIF.

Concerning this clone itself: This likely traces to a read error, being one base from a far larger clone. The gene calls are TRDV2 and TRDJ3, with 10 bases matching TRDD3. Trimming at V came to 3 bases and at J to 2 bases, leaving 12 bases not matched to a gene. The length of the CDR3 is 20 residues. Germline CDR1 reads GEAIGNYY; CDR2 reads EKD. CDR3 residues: CACDSSHWGMPTWDTRQMFF. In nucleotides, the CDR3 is TGTGCCTGTGACTCTTCGCACTGGGGGATGCCAACCTGGGACACCCGACAGATGTTTTTC.

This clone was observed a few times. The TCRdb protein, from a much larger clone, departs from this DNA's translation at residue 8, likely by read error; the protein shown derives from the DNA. Here the CDR3 reads CACDILGGDDTRQMFF. Here the CDR3 DNA reads TGTGCCTGTGACATACTGGGGGGTGATGACACCCGACAGATGTTTTTC. The J gene is TRDJ3, the V gene TRDV2; TRDD3 agrees at 8 bases. With 2 bases clipped from V and 7 bases from J, the junction kept 6 bases outside the gene matches. Germline V gene sequence: CDR1 GEAIGNYY, CDR2 EKD. This CDR3 is 16 amino acids long.